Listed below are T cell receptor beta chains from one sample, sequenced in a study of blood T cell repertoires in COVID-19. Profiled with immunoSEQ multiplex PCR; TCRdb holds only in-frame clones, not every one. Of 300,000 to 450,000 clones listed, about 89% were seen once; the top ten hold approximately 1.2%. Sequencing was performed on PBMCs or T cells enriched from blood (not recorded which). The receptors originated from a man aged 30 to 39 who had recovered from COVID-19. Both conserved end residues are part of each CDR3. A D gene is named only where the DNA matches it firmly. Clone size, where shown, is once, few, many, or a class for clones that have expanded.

CASSPQRQGSNQPQHF TGTGCCAGCTCACCACAAAGACAGGGTAGCAATCAGCCCCAGCATTTT TRBD1 TRBV18 . TRBJ1-5 16
CASSFGGGDEKLFF TGTGCCAGCAGCTTCGGGGGGGGCGACGAAAAACTGTTTTTT . TRBV7-2 . TRBJ1-4 14
CASSSGQGRMNSPLHF TGTGCCAGCAGTTCGGGACAGGGGAGAATGAATTCACCCCTCCACTTT TRBD1 TRBV28 . TRBJ1-6 16
CASEGQGSGNTIYF TGTGCCAGCGAGGGACAGGGCTCTGGAAACACCATATATTTT TRBD1 TRBV19 few TRBJ1-3 14
CASSGGFGDTQYF TGTGCCAGCAGCGGAGGTTTCGGAGATACGCAGTATTTT . TRBV9 . TRBJ2-3 13
CASIRERGGEQYF TGTGCCAGCATTCGCGAGCGGGGGGGCGAGCAGTACTTC TRBD2 TRBV2 few TRBJ2-7 13
CASSSGENEQFF TGTGCCAGCAGTTCCGGGGAGAATGAGCAGTTCTTC . TRBV6-5 . TRBJ2-1 12
CASSTGGTGELFF TGTGCCAGCTCGACGGGGGGCACCGGGGAGCTGTTTTTT TRBD2 TRBV12-3/TRBV12-4 . TRBJ2-2 13
CASSQQGAGVTEAFF TGTGCCAGCAGTCAACAGGGGGCCGGGGTCACTGAAGCTTTCTTT TRBD1 TRBV6-5 once TRBJ1-1 15
CASSLRTGSEAFF TGTGCCAGCAGCTTACGGACGGGATCTGAAGCTTTCTTT . TRBV7-3 . TRBJ1-1 13
CASSQHQNTEAFF TGTGCCAGCAGTCAACACCAGAACACTGAAGCTTTCTTT . TRBV2 . TRBJ1-1 13
CASSPMGRGASEAFF TGCGCCAGCAGCCCCATGGGACGGGGGGCGTCTGAAGCTTTCTTT . TRBV4-1 . TRBJ1-1 15
CASSLSQGAYEQYF TGTGCCAGCAGCTTAAGTCAGGGGGCCTACGAGCAGTACTTC TRBD1 TRBV11-1 many TRBJ2-7 14
CASRPGISNQPQHF TGTGCCAGCAGACCCGGTATCAGCAATCAGCCCCAGCATTTT . TRBV2 . TRBJ1-5 14
CASSVGLGQGTTYSYEQYF TGTGCCAGCAGCGTAGGACTCGGACAGGGAACTACTTACTCCTACGAGCAGTACTTC TRBD1 TRBV9 . TRBJ2-7 19
CASRPLDLHNSPLHF TGTGCCAGCAGGCCACTCGATCTCCATAATTCACCCCTCCACTTT . TRBV6-5 . TRBJ1-6 15
CASSYGGGINEQYF TGTGCCAGCAGTTATGGGGGGGGTATAAACGAGCAGTACTTC TRBD2 TRBV6-5 . TRBJ2-7 14
CASSWTVQNEKLFF TGTGCCAGCAGCTGGACAGTCCAAAATGAAAAACTGTTTTTT . TRBV11-2 few TRBJ1-4 14
CASSRTDTQYF TGTGCCAGCAGCCGGACAGATACGCAGTATTTT . TRBV7-9 . TRBJ2-3 11
CSVEEPDRFTNTEAFF TGCAGCGTTGAAGAACCCGACAGGTTTACGAACACTGAAGCTTTCTTT . TRBV29-1 . TRBJ1-1 16
CAVRGQNNEKLFF TGTGCCGTCCGGGGACAGAATAATGAAAAACTGTTTTTT TRBD1 TRBV19 . TRBJ1-4 13
CASSSGDRVADTQYF TGTGCCAGCAGTTCGGGGGACAGGGTGGCAGATACGCAGTATTTT TRBD1 TRBV6-5 . TRBJ2-3 15
CAWSARGLALAYTNEKLFF TGTGCCTGGAGTGCTCGGGGTCTGGCGTTGGCGTATACTAATGAAAAACTGTTTTTT . TRBV30 . TRBJ1-4 19
CASSFSQQGSNQPQHF TGTGCCAGCAGCTTTAGCCAACAGGGTAGCAATCAGCCCCAGCATTTT . TRBV7-8 . TRBJ1-5 16
CASSFLGGGGNTQYF TGTGCCAGCAGCTTCCTTGGCGGGGGGGGAAATACGCAGTATTTT TRBD2 TRBV7-2 . TRBJ2-3 15
CASSLLQGTGIDTQYF TGCGCCAGCAGCCTACTACAGGGGACGGGGATAGATACGCAGTATTTT TRBD1 TRBV5-1 . TRBJ2-3 16
CASTRDRLYGYTF TGTGCCAGTACAAGGGACAGGTTATATGGCTACACCTTC TRBD1 TRBV19 once TRBJ1-2 13
CASSRQGVRADTQYF TGTGCCAGCAGCCGACAGGGGGTCCGAGCAGATACGCAGTATTTT TRBD1 TRBV9 . TRBJ2-3 15
CASSSTGVMDEQYF TGTGCCAGCAGCTCGACAGGGGTTATGGACGAGCAGTACTTC TRBD1 TRBV13 . TRBJ2-7 14
CASTRGRNSPLHF TGTGCCAGCACCAGAGGGCGGAATTCACCCCTCCACTTT . TRBV6-5 . TRBJ1-6 13
CASSPVGRNTGELFF TGTGCCAGTAGCCCGGTTGGGCGAAACACCGGGGAGCTGTTTTTT . TRBV19 . TRBJ2-2 15
CATSRDTNTGELFF TGTGCCACCAGCAGAGACACGAACACCGGGGAGCTGTTTTTT . TRBV15 . TRBJ2-2 14
CASSTRNTEAFF TGTGCCAGCAGCACACGGAACACTGAAGCTTTCTTT . TRBV5-8 . TRBJ1-1 12
CASSSGVRAGELFF TGTGCCAGCAGTTCAGGGGTGCGGGCCGGGGAGCTGTTTTTT . TRBV6-5 . TRBJ2-2 14
CASSWGQGASGNQPQHF TGTGCCAGCAGCTGGGGACAGGGGGCCTCTGGGAATCAGCCCCAGCATTTT TRBD1 TRBV7-8 once TRBJ1-5 17
CASSPWTSGNNEQFF TGTGCCAGCAGCCCCTGGACTAGCGGAAACAATGAGCAGTTCTTC TRBD2 TRBV14 . TRBJ2-1 15
CASSPTGLGETQYF TGTGCCAGCAGTCCGACAGGGTTAGGGGAGACCCAGTACTTC TRBD1 TRBV27 . TRBJ2-5 14
CASSHGQGYYEQYF TGTGCCAGCAGCCATGGACAGGGTTACTACGAGCAGTACTTC TRBD1 TRBV27 . TRBJ2-7 14
CASSRDRDFRGNQPQHF TGTGCCAGCAGCCGGGACAGGGATTTCCGTGGCAATCAGCCCCAGCATTTT TRBD1 TRBV27 once TRBJ1-5 17
CASSLEGANSPLHF TGTGCCAGCAGCCTGGAGGGGGCGAATTCACCCCTCCACTTT TRBD1 TRBV9 once TRBJ1-6 14
CATSRDKMAGQETQYF TGTGCCACCAGCAGAGATAAAATGGCAGGGCAAGAGACCCAGTACTTC . TRBV15 . TRBJ2-5 16
CASSQQRNTEAFF TGTGCCAGCAGTCAACAGAGAAACACTGAAGCTTTCTTT . TRBV12-3/TRBV12-4 . TRBJ1-1 13
CASSQVHGTGNTIYF TGCGCCAGCAGCCAAGTTCACGGGACTGGAAACACCATATATTTT . TRBV4-3 . TRBJ1-3 15
CASSQVSNTEAFF TGCGCCAGCAGCCAAGTCTCGAACACTGAAGCTTTCTTT . TRBV4-1 . TRBJ1-1 13
CASSLQGANTGELFF TGTGCCAGCTCACTTCAGGGGGCGAACACCGGGGAGCTGTTTTTT TRBD1 TRBV18 few TRBJ2-2 15
CASSPLRTALTEAFF TGTGCCAGCAGCCCCCTTAGGACAGCCCTCACTGAAGCTTTCTTT . TRBV7-8 . TRBJ1-1 15
CASSQPGANYGYTF TGCGCCAGCAGCCAACCAGGGGCTAACTATGGCTACACCTTC . TRBV4-1 . TRBJ1-2 14
CASSSSDRGGYEQYF TGTGCCAGCAGTTCCTCCGACAGGGGTGGCTACGAGCAGTACTTC TRBD1 TRBV6-5 . TRBJ2-7 15
CASSQKGMNTEAFF TGTGCCAGCAGCCAAAAGGGGATGAACACTGAAGCTTTCTTT . TRBV14 . TRBJ1-1 14
CASSQDGQTNYGYTF TGCGCCAGCAGCCAGGATGGACAGACTAACTATGGCTACACCTTC . TRBV5-1 . TRBJ1-2 15
CASSLAVGQGGTEAFF TGTGCCAGCAGCTTAGCAGTGGGACAGGGGGGAACTGAAGCTTTCTTT TRBD1 TRBV11-2 . TRBJ1-1 16
CASSLPTGVGNSPLHF TGTGCCAGCAGCCTACCAACAGGGGTGGGAAATTCACCCCTCCACTTT TRBD1 TRBV5-6 . TRBJ1-6 16
CASSFQPGTIAKNIQYF TGTGCCAGCAGCTTTCAGCCCGGGACTATAGCCAAAAACATTCAGTACTTC TRBD2 TRBV7-9 . TRBJ2-4 17
CASSADRGYEQYF TGCGCCAGCAGCGCCGACAGGGGATACGAGCAGTACTTC TRBD1 TRBV10-2 . TRBJ2-7 13